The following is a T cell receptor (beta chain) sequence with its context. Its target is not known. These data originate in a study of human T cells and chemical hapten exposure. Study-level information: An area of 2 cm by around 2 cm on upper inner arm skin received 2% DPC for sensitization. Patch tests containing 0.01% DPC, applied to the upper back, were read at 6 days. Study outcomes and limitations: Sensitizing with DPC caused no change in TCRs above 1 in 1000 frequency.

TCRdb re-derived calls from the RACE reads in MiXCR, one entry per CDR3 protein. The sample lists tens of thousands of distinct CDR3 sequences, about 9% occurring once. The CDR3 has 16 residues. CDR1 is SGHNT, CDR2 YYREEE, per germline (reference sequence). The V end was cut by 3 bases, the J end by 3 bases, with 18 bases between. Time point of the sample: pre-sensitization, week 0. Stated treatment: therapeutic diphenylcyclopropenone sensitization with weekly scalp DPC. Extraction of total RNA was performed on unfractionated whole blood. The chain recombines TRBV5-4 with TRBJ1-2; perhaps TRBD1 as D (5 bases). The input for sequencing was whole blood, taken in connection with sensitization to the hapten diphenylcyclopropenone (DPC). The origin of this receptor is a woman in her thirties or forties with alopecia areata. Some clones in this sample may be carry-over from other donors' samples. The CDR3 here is CASSWGGAGTDYGYTF. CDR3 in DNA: TGTGCCAGCAGCTGGGGGGGAGCAGGGACTGACTATGGCTACACCTTC. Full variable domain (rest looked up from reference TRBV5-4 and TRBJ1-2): ETGVTQSPTHLIKTRGQQVTLRCSSQSGHNTVSWYQQALGQGPQFIFQYYREEENGRGNFPPRFSGLQFPNYSSELNVNALELDDSALYLCASSWGGAGTDYGYTFGSGTRLTVV.